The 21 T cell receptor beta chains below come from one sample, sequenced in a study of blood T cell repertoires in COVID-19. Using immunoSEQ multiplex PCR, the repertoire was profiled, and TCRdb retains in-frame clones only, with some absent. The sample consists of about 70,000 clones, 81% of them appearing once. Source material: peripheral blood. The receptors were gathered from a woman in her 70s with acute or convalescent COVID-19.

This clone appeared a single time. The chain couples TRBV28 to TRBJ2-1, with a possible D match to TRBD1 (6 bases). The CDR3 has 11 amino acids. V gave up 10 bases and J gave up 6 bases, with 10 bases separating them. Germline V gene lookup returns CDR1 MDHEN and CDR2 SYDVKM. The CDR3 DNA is TGTGCCATCACGGACAGCAATGAGCAGTTCTTC. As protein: CAITDSNEQFF.

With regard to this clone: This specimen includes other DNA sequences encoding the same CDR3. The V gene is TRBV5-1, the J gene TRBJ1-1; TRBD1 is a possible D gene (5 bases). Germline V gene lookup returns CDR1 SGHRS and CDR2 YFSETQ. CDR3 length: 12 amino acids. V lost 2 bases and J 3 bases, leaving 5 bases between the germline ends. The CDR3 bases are TGCGCCAGCAGCTTAGGGGACACTGAAGCTTTCTTT. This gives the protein CASSLGDTEAFF.

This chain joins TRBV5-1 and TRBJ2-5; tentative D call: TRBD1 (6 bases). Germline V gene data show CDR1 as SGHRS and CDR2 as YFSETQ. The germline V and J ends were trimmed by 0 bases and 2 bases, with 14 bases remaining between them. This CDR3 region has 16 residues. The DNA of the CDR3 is TGCGCCAGCAGCTTGGCCCCAGGGCAGGGGCAAGAGACCCAGTACTTC. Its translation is CASSLAPGQGQETQYF.

CDR3 sequence: CAWSTRSGYGYTF. The CDR3 nucleotides read TGTGCCTGGAGTACAAGGTCGGGCTATGGCTACACCTTC. The V call is TRBV30, the J call TRBJ1-2; unclear D gene. CDR1 is GTSNPN and CDR2 is SVGIG in the germline V gene (reference sequence). Trimming took 2 bases from V and 4 from J, leaving 11 bases between them. The CDR3 extends over 13 amino acids.

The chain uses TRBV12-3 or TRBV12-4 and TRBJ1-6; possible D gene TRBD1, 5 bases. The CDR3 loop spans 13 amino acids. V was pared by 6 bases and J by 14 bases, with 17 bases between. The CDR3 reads CASSPREKATLHF. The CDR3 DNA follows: TGTGCCAGCAGCCCCAGGGAAAAGGCCACCCTCCACTTT.

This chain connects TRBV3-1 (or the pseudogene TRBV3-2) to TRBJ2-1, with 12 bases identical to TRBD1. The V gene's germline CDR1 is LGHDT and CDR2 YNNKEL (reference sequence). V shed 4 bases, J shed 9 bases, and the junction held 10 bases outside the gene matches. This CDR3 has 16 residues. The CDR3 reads CASSLRPGQGAGEQFF. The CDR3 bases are TGTGCCAGCAGCCTCCGACCGGGACAGGGGGCAGGTGAGCAGTTCTTC.

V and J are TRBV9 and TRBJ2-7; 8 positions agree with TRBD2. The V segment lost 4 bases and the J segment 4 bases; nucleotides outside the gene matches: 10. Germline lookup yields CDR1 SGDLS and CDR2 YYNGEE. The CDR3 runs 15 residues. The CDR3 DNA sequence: TGTGCCAGCAGCCCCCAGCGGGAGACCGTTTACGAGCAGTACTTC. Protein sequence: CASSPQRETVYEQYF.

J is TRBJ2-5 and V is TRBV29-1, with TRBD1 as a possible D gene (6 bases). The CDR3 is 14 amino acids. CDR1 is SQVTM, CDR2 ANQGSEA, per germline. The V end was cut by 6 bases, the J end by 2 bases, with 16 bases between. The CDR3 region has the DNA TGCAGCGTAAAACAGGGAGTGCGGCAAGAGACCCAGTACTTC. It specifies CSVKQGVRQETQYF.

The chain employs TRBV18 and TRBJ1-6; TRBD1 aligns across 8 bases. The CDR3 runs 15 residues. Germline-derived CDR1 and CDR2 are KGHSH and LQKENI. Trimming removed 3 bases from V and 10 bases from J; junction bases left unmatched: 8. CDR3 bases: TGTGCCAGCTCACCGCAAGGACAGGGTTTCTCACCCCTCCACTTT. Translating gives CASSPQGQGFSPLHF.

The CDR3 sequence: CASSQERTKQFF. CDR3 coding DNA: TGTGCCAGCAGCCAAGAGCGAACCAAGCAGTTCTTC. This chain joins TRBV14 and TRBJ2-1, with D unresolved. The V end lost 0 bases, the J end lost 11 bases, and 8 bases lay between the germline ends. Looked up from germline, CDR1 is SGHDN and CDR2 is FVKESK. This CDR3 is built from 12 residues.

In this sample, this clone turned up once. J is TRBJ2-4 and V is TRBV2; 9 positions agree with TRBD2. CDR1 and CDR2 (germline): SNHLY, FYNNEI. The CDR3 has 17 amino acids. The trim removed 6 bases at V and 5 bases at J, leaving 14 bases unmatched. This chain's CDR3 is CASSTNTIAGVQNIQYF. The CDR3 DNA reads TGTGCCAGCAGCACCAATACTATAGCGGGAGTTCAAAACATTCAGTACTTC.

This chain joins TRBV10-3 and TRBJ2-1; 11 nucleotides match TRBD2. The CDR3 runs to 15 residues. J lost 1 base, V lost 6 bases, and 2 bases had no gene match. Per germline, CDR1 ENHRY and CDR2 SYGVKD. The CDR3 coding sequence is TGTGCCATCAGCGCTAGCGGGAGGTCCTACAATGAGCAGTTCTTC. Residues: CAISASGRSYNEQFF.

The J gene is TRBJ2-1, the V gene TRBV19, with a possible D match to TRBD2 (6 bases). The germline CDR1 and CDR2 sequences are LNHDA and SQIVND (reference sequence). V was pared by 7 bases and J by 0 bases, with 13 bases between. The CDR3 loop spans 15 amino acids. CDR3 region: CASTRDWSSYNEQFF. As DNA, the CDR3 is TGTGCCAGTACAAGGGACTGGAGCTCCTACAATGAGCAGTTCTTC.

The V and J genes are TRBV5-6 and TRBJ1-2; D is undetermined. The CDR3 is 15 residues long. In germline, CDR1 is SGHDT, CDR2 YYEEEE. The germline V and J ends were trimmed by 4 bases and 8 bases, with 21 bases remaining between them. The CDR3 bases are TGTGCCAGCAGCCCTTCCGGGGTCCTCCCTCACGGCTACACCTTC. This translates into CASSPSGVLPHGYTF.

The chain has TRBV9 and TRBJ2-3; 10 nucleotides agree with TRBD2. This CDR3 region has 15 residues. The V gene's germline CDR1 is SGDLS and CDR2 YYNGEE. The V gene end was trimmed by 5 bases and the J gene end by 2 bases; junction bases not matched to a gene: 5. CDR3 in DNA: TGTGCCAGCAGTTTTACTAGCGGGAACACAGATACGCAGTATTTT. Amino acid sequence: CASSFTSGNTDTQYF.

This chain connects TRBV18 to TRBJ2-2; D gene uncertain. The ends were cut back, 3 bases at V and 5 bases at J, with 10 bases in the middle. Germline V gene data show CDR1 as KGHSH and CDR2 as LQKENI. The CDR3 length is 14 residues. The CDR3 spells CASSPPPRTGELFF. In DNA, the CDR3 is TGTGCCAGCTCACCCCCCCCGAGGACCGGGGAGCTGTTTTTT.

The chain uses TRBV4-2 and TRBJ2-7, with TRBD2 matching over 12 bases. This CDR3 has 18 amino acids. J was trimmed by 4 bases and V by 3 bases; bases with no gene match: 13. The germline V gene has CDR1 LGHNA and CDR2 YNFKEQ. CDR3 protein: CASSHLIGSTSGSYEQYF. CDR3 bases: TGTGCCAGCAGCCATCTCATCGGTTCGACTAGCGGGAGTTACGAGCAGTACTTC.

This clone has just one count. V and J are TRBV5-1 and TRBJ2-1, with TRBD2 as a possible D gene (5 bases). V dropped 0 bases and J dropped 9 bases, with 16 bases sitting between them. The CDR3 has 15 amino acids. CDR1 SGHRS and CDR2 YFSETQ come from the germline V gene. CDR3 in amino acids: CASSLAFRAGIEQFF. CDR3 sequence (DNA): TGCGCCAGCAGCTTGGCCTTCCGAGCCGGGATTGAGCAGTTCTTC.

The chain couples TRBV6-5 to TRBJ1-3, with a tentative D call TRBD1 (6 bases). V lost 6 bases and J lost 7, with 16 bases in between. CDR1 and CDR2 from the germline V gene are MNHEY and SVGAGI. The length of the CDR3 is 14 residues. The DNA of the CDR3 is TGTGCCAGCAGCAGGGGCGTCAACGGGAACACCATATATTTT. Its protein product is CASSRGVNGNTIYF.

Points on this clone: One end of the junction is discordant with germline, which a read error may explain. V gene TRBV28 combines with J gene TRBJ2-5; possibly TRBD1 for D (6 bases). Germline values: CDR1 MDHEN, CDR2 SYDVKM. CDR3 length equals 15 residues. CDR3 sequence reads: CASSLEWGQWETQYF. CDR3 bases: TGTGCCAGTAGTTTAGAGTGGGGGCAATGGGAGACCCAGTACTTC.

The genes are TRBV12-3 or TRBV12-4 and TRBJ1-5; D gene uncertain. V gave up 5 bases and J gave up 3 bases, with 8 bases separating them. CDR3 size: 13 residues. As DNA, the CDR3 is TGTGCCAGCAGTCCAGCGATCAATCAGCCCCAGCATTTT. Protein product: CASSPAINQPQHF.